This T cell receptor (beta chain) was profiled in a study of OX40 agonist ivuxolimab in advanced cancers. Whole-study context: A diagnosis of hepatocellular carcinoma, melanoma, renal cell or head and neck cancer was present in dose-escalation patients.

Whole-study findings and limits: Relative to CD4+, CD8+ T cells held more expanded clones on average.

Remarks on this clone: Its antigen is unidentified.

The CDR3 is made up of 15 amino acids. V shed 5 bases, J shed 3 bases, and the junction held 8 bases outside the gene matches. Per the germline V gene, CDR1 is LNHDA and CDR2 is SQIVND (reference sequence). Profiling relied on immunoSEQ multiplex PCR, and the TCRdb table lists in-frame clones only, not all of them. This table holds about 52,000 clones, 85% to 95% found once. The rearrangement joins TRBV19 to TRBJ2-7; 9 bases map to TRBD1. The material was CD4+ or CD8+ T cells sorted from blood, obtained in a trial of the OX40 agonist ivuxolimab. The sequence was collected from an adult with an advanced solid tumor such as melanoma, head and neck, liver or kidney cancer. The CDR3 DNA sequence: TGTGCCAGTAGTCTGACGGACAGGGGCTACTACGAGCAGTACTTC. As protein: CASSLTDRGYYEQYF.